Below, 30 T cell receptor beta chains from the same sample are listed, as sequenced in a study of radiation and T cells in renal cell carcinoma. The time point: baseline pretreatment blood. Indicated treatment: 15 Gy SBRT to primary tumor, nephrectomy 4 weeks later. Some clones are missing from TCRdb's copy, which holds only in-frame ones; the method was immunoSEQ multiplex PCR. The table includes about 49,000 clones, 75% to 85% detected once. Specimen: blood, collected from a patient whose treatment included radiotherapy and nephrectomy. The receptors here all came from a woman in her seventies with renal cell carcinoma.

In DNA, the CDR3 is TGTGCCAGCAGTAGGGAGGGCTACGAGCAGTACTTC. Translation: CASSREGYEQYF. The chain joins TRBV2 to TRBJ2-7; 7 bases map to TRBD2. Trimming at V came to 5 bases and at J to 3 bases, leaving 1 base not matched to a gene. This CDR3 is built from 12 residues. From germline, CDR1 is SNHLY and CDR2 FYNNEI.

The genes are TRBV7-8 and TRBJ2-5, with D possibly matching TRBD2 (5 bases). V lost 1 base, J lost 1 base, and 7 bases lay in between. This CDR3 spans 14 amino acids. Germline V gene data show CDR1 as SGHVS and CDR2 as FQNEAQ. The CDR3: CASSLEGAQETQYF. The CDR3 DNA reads TGTGCCAGCAGCTTAGAGGGAGCCCAAGAGACCCAGTACTTC.

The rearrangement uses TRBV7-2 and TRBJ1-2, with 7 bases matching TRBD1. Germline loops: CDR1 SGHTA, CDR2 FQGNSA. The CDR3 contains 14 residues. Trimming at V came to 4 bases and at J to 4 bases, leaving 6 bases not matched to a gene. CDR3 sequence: CASSYPGQPYGYTF. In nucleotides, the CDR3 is TGTGCCAGCAGCTACCCGGGACAGCCCTATGGCTACACCTTC.

The CDR3 DNA reads as TGTGCCAGCAGCTCCTTCCGGACAGGATCCTACGAGCAGTACTTC. As protein: CASSSFRTGSYEQYF. This sequence joins TRBV7-9 and TRBJ2-7; 7 positions match TRBD1. V was pared by 4 bases and J by 1 base, with 7 bases of the junction left unmatched. The CDR3 sequence is 15 residues long. Per the germline V gene, CDR1 is SEHNR and CDR2 is FQNEAQ (reference sequence). Together with reference TRBV7-9 and TRBJ2-7, the CDR3 gives the full variable domain: DTGVSQNPRHKITKRGQNVTFRCDPISEHNRLYWYRQTLGQGPEFLTYFQNEAQLEKSRLLSDRFSAERPKGSFSTLEIQRTEQGDSAMYLCASSSFRTGSYEQYFGPGTRLTVT.

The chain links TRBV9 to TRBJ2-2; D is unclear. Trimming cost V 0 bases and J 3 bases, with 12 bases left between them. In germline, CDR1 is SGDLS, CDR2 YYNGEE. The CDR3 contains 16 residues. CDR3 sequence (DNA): TGTGCCAGCAGCGTAGTACTGGACCCTTACACCGGGGAGCTGTTTTTT. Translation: CASSVVLDPYTGELFF. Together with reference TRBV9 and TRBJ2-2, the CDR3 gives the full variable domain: DSGVTQTPKHLITATGQRVTLRCSPRSGDLSVYWYQQSLDQGLQFLIQYYNGEERAKGNILERFSAQQFPDLHSELNLSSLELGDSALYFCASSVVLDPYTGELFFGEGSRLTVL.

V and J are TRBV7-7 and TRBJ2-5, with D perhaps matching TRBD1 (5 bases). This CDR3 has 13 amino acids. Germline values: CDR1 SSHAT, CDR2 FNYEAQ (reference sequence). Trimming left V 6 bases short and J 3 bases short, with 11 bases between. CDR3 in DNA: TGTGCCAGCAGTCTTGACAGAGAAGAGACCCAGTACTTC. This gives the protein CASSLDREETQYF.

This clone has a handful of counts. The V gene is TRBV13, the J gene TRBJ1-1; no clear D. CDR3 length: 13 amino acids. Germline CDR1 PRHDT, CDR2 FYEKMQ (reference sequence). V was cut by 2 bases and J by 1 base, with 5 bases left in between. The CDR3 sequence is CASSLSTNTEAFF. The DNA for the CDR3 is TGTGCCAGCAGCTTAAGCACGAACACTGAAGCTTTCTTT.

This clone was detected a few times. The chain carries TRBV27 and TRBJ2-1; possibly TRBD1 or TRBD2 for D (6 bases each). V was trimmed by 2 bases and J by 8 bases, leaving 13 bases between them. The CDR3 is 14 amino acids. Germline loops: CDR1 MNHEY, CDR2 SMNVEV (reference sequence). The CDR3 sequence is CASSLLGGLDEQFF. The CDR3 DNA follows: TGTGCCAGCAGTTTACTGGGGGGCCTCGATGAGCAGTTCTTC.

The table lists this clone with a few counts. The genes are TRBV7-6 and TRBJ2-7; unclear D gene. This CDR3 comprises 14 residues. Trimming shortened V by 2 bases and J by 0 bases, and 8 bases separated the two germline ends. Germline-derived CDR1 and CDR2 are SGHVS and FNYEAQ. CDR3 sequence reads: CASSLMLSSYEQYF. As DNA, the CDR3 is TGTGCCAGCAGCTTAATGTTGTCCTCCTACGAGCAGTACTTC.

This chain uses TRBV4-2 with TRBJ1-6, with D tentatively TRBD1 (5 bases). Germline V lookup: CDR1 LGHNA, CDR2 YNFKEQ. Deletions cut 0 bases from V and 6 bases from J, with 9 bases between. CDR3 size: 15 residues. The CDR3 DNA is TGTGCCAGCAGCCAAGATAAGACAGTTAATTCACCCCTCCACTTT. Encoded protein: CASSQDKTVNSPLHF.

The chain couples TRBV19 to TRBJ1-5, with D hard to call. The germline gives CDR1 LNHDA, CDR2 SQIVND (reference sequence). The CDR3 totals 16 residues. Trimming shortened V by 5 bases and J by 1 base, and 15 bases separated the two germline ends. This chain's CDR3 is CASSLKGWVSNQPQHF. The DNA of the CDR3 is TGTGCCAGTAGTCTAAAAGGTTGGGTGAGCAATCAGCCCCAGCATTTT.

The CDR3 is CASSPQDSTDTQYF. CDR3 DNA sequence: TGTGCCAGCAGCCCACAGGACTCCACAGATACGCAGTATTTT. V usage is TRBV7-2 and J usage is TRBJ2-3, with D tentatively TRBD1 or TRBD2 (5 bases each). V lost 5 bases and J 2 bases, leaving 11 bases between the germline ends. There are 14 residues in the CDR3. Germline CDR1 SGHTA, CDR2 FQGNSA. Drawing the rest from reference TRBV7-2 and TRBJ2-3, the complete variable domain is GAGVSQSPSNKVTEKGKDVELRCDPISGHTALYWYRQSLGQGLEFLIYFQGNSAPDKSGLPSDRFSAERTGGSVSTLTIQRTQQEDSAVYLCASSPQDSTDTQYFGPGTRLTVL.

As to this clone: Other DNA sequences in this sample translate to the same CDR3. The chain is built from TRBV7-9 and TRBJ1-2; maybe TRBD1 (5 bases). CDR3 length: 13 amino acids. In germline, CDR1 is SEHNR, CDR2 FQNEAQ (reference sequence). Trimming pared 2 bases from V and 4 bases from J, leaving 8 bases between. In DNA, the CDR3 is TGTGCCAGCAGCTTACAGGGAGGCTATGGCTACACCTTC. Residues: CASSLQGGYGYTF.

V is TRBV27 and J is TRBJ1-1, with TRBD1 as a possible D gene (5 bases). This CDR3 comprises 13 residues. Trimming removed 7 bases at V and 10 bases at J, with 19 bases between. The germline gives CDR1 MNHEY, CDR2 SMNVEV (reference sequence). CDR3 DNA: TGTGCCAGCATGGGGGGAATCTCATTCGGAGCTTTCTTT. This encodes CASMGGISFGAFF.

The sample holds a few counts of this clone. CDR3 DNA: TGTGCCAGCAGGACAGGGATGGACACTGAAGCTTTCTTT. As protein: CASRTGMDTEAFF. This chain links TRBV2 with TRBJ1-1; 7 nucleotides match TRBD1. Trimming at V came to 6 bases and at J to 3 bases, leaving 4 bases not matched to a gene. CDR3 length: 13 amino acids. Germline CDR1 reads SNHLY; CDR2 reads FYNNEI.

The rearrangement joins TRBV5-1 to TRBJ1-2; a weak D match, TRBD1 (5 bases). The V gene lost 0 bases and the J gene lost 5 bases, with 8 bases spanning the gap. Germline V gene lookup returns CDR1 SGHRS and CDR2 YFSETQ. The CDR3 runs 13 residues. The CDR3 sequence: CASSLDSGYGYTF. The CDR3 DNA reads TGCGCCAGCAGCTTGGACTCAGGGTATGGCTACACCTTC.

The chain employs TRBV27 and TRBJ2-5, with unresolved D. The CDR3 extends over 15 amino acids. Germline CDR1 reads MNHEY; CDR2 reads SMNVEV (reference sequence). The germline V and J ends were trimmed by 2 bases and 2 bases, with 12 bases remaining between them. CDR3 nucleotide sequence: TGTGCCAGCAGTTTACGTAGCCAATTTCAAGAGACCCAGTACTTC. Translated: CASSLRSQFQETQYF.

Here the CDR3 DNA reads TGCGCCAGCAGTCCCGACAGAAAAGAGACCCAGTACTTC. Protein product: CASSPDRKETQYF. This chain links TRBV10-2 with TRBJ2-5; tentatively, D is TRBD1 (5 bases). CDR1 and CDR2 from the germline V gene are WSHSY and SAAADI. The length of the CDR3 is 13 residues. Trimming stripped 5 bases from V and 3 bases from J, with 10 bases between.

The CDR3 protein is CASRAGTGGDLGYGYTF. The CDR3 DNA is TGTGCCAGCAGAGCCGGGACAGGGGGCGATTTGGGCTATGGCTACACCTTC. This chain joins TRBV27 and TRBJ1-2; the match to TRBD1 covers 12 bases. The CDR3 runs to 17 residues. V lost 6 bases to trimming and J lost 4 bases; unmatched junction nucleotides: 12. In germline, CDR1 is MNHEY, CDR2 SMNVEV (reference sequence).

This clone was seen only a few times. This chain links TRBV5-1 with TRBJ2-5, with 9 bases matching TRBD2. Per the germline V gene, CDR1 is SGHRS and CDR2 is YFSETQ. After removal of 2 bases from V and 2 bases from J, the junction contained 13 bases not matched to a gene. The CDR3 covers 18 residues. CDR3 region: CASSFMPRRGGRQETQYF. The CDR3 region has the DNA TGCGCCAGCAGCTTCATGCCTCGGCGGGGGGGCCGTCAAGAGACCCAGTACTTC.

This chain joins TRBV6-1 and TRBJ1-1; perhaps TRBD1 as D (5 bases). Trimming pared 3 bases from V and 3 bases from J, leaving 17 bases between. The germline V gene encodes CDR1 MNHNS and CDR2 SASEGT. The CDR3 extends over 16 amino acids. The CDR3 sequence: CASSDRDPLEDTEAFF. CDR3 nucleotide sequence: TGTGCCAGCAGTGACCGGGACCCCTTAGAGGACACTGAAGCTTTCTTT.

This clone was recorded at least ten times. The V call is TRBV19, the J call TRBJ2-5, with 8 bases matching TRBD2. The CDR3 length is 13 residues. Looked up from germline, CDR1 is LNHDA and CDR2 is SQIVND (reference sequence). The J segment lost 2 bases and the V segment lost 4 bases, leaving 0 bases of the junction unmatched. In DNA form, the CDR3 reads TGTGCCAGTAGTACTAGCGGGCAAGAGACCCAGTACTTC. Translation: CASSTSGQETQYF.

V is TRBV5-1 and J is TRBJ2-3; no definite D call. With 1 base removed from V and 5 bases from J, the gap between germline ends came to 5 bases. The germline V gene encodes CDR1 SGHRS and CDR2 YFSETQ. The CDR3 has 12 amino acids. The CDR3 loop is CASSLSEDTQYF. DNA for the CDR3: TGCGCCAGCAGCTTGTCGGAAGATACGCAGTATTTT.

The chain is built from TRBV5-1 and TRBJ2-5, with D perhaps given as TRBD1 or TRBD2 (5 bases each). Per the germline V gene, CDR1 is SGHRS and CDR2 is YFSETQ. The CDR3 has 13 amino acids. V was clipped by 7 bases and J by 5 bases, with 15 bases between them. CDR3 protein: CASSRQGGETQYF. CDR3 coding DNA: TGCGCCAGCTCGCGGCAGGGCGGGGAGACCCAGTACTTC. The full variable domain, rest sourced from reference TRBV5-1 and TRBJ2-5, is KAGVTQTPRYLIKTRGQQVTLSCSPISGHRSVSWYQQTPGQGLQFLFEYFSETQRNKGNFPGRFSGRQFSNSRSEMNVSTLELGDSALYLCASSRQGGETQYFGPGTRLLVL.

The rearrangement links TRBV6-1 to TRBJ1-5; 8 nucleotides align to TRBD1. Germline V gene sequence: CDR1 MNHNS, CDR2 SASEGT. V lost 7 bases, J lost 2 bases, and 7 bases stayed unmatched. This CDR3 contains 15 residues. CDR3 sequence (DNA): TGTGCCAGCACTTTCGTGGGACAGGGCAATCAGCCCCAGCATTTT. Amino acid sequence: CASTFVGQGNQPQHF.

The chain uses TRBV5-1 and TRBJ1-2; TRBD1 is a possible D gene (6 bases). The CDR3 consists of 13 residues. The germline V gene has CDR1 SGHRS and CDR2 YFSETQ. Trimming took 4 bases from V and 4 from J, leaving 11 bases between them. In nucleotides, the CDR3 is TGCGCCAGCAGCCCAGGGACATCCTATGGCTACACCTTC. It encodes CASSPGTSYGYTF.

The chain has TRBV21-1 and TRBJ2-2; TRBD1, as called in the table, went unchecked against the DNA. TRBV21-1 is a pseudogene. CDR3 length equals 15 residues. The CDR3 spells CASSKAGKGTGELFF. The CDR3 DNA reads TGTGCCAGCAGCAAAGCGGGGAAGGGGACCGGGGAGCTGTTTTTT.

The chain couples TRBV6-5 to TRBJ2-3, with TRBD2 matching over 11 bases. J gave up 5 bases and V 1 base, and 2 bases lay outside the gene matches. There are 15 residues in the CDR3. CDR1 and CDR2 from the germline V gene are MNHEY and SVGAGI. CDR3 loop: CASSYLTSGEDTQYF. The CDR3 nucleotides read TGTGCCAGCAGTTACTTGACTAGCGGGGAAGATACGCAGTATTTT.

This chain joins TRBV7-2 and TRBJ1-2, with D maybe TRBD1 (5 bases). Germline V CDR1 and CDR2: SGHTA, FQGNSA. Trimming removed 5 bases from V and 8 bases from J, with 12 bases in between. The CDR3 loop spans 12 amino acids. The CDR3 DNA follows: TGTGCCAGCAGCCCCCAGGGATACGGCTACACCTTC. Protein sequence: CASSPQGYGYTF.

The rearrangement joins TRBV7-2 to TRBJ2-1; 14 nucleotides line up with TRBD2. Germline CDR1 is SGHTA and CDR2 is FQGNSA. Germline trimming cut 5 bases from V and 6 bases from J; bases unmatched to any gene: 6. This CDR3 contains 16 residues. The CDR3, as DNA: TGTGCCAGCAGCGGCGGGACTAGCGGGAGTTTCAATGAGCAGTTCTTC. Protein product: CASSGGTSGSFNEQFF.